A single sample gave rise to the 32 T cell receptor beta chains below, sequenced in a study of neurological immune-mediated disorders. In TCRdb, the 5' RACE reads were re-called with MiXCR into one record per CDR3 protein. The table records some 66,000 distinct CDR3 sequences, 3.5% to 5% of them present only once. The sequenced sample was PBMCs. The source of these receptors is a man younger than 40 with multiple sclerosis.

At least ten counts were recorded for this clonotype. The rearrangement links TRBV5-1 to TRBJ2-1; no reliable D call. The ends were cut back, 2 bases at V and 0 bases at J, with 9 bases in the middle. Germline loops: CDR1 SGHRS, CDR2 YFSETQ. This CDR3 has 15 amino acids. The chain's CDR3 is CASSLDRLSYNEQFF. For the CDR3, the DNA is TGCGCCAGCAGCTTAGATAGACTCTCCTACAATGAGCAGTTCTTC.

This clonotype was detected only a few times. The chain carries TRBV5-1 and TRBJ1-2, with 8 nucleotides matching TRBD1. Germline V gene data show CDR1 as SGHRS and CDR2 as YFSETQ. This CDR3 region has 16 residues. The J segment lost 3 bases and the V segment lost 4 bases, leaving 11 bases of the junction unmatched. The CDR3 reads CASSPGLGQGDYGYTF. The CDR3 DNA follows: TGCGCCAGCAGCCCAGGACTCGGACAGGGCGACTATGGCTACACCTTC.

The V call is TRBV4-1, the J call TRBJ2-1; TRBD1 matches 7 bases. CDR3 length: 16 amino acids. The junction had 16 bases not matched to a gene; V was cut back by 4 bases and J by 10 bases. Germline V gives CDR1 MGHRA, CDR2 YSYEKL. The CDR3 is CASSLTGRDSWTEQFF. CDR3 DNA sequence: TGCGCCAGCAGCCTTACAGGACGGGACAGTTGGACCGAGCAGTTCTTC.

In this sample, this clonotype turned up many times. The chain recombines TRBV12-3 or TRBV12-4 with TRBJ1-6; D unresolved. There are 13 residues in the CDR3. Between the trimmed V and J ends, which lost 6 bases and 4 bases, there was a span of 7 bases. CDR3 sequence: CASRRGYNSPLHF. The CDR3 bases are TGTGCCAGCAGACGGGGATATAATTCACCCCTCCACTTT.

This clonotype came up many times. V gene TRBV20-1 combines with J gene TRBJ1-1; D might be TRBD1 (5 bases). CDR3 length: 15 residues. Trimming left V 1 base short and J 1 base short, with 13 bases between. Germline V lookup: CDR1 DFQATT, CDR2 SNEGSKA (reference sequence). In DNA form, the CDR3 reads TGCAGTGCTAGAGGAACCGTGACAGCGAACACTGAAGCTTTCTTT. The encoded protein is CSARGTVTANTEAFF.

In this sample, this clonotype turned up many times. The J gene is TRBJ1-1, the V gene TRBV18; no definite D call. The CDR3 runs 15 residues. Germline V lookup: CDR1 KGHSH, CDR2 LQKENI. The V gene lost 3 bases and the J gene lost 3 bases, with 14 bases spanning the gap. The CDR3 region is CASSPRIESDTEAFF. DNA of the CDR3: TGTGCCAGCTCACCGAGGATAGAATCGGACACTGAAGCTTTCTTT.

This clonotype was detected ten times or more. The germline gene is not matched at one end of the junction; a read error may be the cause. V and J are TRBV30 and TRBJ2-1; tentative D call: TRBD1 (6 bases). Germline loops: CDR1 GTSNPN, CDR2 SVGIG (reference sequence). The CDR3 extends over 12 amino acids. The chain's CDR3 is CAWSLDSSSLIF. The CDR3 DNA reads as TGTGCCTGGAGTCTGGACAGCTCGTCCCTCATCTTC.

Concerning this clonotype: Given a much more abundant clone one base away, this may be a read error. The chain recombines TRBV21-1 with TRBJ2-2; the table calls TRBD1, which could not be checked here. TRBV21-1 is termed a pseudogene. This CDR3 is 13 amino acids long. The CDR3 region is CARRQPSTGELFF. The DNA of the CDR3 is TGTGCCAGGCGACAGCCCAGCACCGGGGAGCTGTTTTTT.

In this sample, this clonotype turned up many times. V and J are TRBV15 and TRBJ2-5, with a tentative D call TRBD2 (6 bases). The CDR3 is 15 amino acids. V shed 4 bases and J shed 4 bases, with 16 bases lying between them. Germline assignment: CDR1 LNHNV and CDR2 YYDKDF (reference sequence). The CDR3 DNA is TGTGCCACCAGCACGGGACTCTCTACGGGAGAGACCCAGTACTTC. This translates into CATSTGLSTGETQYF.

This clonotype was seen at least ten times. DNA of the CDR3: TGTGCCTGGAGCCTCAAGGGCAATTCACCCCTCCACTTT. It encodes CAWSLKGNSPLHF. The chain carries TRBV30 and TRBJ1-6; D unresolved. V gave up 3 bases and J gave up 7 bases, with 10 bases separating them. Germline V gene lookup returns CDR1 GTSNPN and CDR2 SVGIG (reference sequence). The CDR3 has 13 residues.

J is TRBJ2-3 and V is TRBV5-1, with 10 bases aligning to TRBD1. The germline CDR1 and CDR2 sequences are SGHRS and YFSETQ. The CDR3 has 14 residues. V lost 1 base and J lost 6; bases outside the gene matches: 2. Here the CDR3 DNA reads TGCGCCAGCAGCTTGAGGACAGGGGGGGATACGCAGTATTTT. The encoded protein is CASSLRTGGDTQYF. Looking up the rest from reference TRBV5-1 and TRBJ2-3 gives the full variable domain: KAGVTQTPRYLIKTRGQQVTLSCSPISGHRSVSWYQQTPGQGLQFLFEYFSETQRNKGNFPGRFSGRQFSNSRSEMNVSTLELGDSALYLCASSLRTGGDTQYFGPGTRLTVL.

This clonotype was counted at least ten times. This chain links TRBV20-1 with TRBJ1-6; no definite D call. V was pared by 3 bases and J by 0 bases, with 15 bases between. From germline, CDR1 is DFQATT and CDR2 SNEGSKA (reference sequence). The CDR3 runs 17 residues. This chain's CDR3 is CSARVSLDDSYNSPLHF. CDR3 nucleotides: TGCAGTGCTAGGGTTTCTCTGGATGACTCCTATAATTCACCCCTCCACTTT.

This clonotype came up many times. The chain links TRBV29-1 to TRBJ1-5; the match to TRBD1 covers 7 bases. CDR1 SQVTM and CDR2 ANQGSEA come from the germline V gene. The CDR3 totals 12 residues. V was clipped by 6 bases and J by 4 bases; unmatched bases: 3. CDR3 region: CSVGTANQPQHF. The CDR3 nucleotides read TGCAGCGTCGGGACAGCTAATCAGCCCCAGCATTTT.

This clonotype was counted ten times or more. This chain joins TRBV4-1 and TRBJ1-4, with 7 bases identical to TRBD1. With V trimmed by 1 base and J by 5 bases, 7 bases remained unmatched. Germline CDR1 is MGHRA and CDR2 is YSYEKL. The CDR3 is made up of 16 amino acids. The CDR3 DNA reads as TGCGCCAGCAGCCAAGGGAACAGGGGCCCAAATGAAAAACTGTTTTTT. This codes for CASSQGNRGPNEKLFF.

In this sample, this clonotype turned up many times. The chain has TRBV12-3 or TRBV12-4 and TRBJ2-2, with 7 bases identical to TRBD1. This CDR3 comprises 15 residues. V was pared by 3 bases and J by 2 bases, with 3 bases of the junction left unmatched. The CDR3 DNA follows: TGTGCCAGCAGTTTTGGGACAGTCAACACCGGGGAGCTGTTTTTT. Protein: CASSFGTVNTGELFF.

This clonotype occurred a few times. The rearrangement uses TRBV18 and TRBJ2-1; weak D call: TRBD1 (6 bases). The V gene lost 3 bases and the J gene lost 5 bases, with 17 bases spanning the gap. Germline CDR1 is KGHSH and CDR2 is LQKENI. The CDR3 extends over 16 amino acids. The CDR3 coding sequence is TGTGCCAGCTCACCCGCCGCCAGGGACACCGACAATGAGCAGTTCTTC. It translates to CASSPAARDTDNEQFF.

Turning to this clonotype: This may be a read error: a much more frequent sequence differs by one nucleotide. V usage is TRBV3-1 and J usage is TRBJ2-7, with D unresolved. The germline V and J ends were trimmed by 4 bases and 7 bases, with 17 bases remaining between them. CDR3 length: 14 amino acids. Per the germline V gene, CDR1 is LGHDT and CDR2 is YNNKEL (reference sequence). The CDR3 sequence: CASSRRERTWEQYF. In DNA, the CDR3 is TGTGCCAGCAGCCGTAGGGAAAGAACATGGGAGCAGTACTTC.

At least ten counts were recorded for this clonotype. The chain couples TRBV6-5 to TRBJ1-2; D unresolved. Looked up from germline, CDR1 is MNHEY and CDR2 is SVGAGI. CDR3 length: 15 residues. V lost 2 bases to trimming and J lost 3 bases, with 13 bases between them. The CDR3 DNA is TGTGCCAGCAGTTACCTACCGCCCGGGGACTATGGCTACACCTTC. It translates to CASSYLPPGDYGYTF.

J is TRBJ1-1 and V is TRBV4-2, with TRBD1 identical over 7 bases. This CDR3 comprises 14 residues. The V gene's germline CDR1 is LGHNA and CDR2 YNFKEQ. V was pared by 2 bases and J by 4 bases, with 4 bases of the junction left unmatched. CDR3 in DNA: TGTGCCAGCAGCCAAACTACAGGGGTCACTGAAGCTTTCTTT. Its translation is CASSQTTGVTEAFF.

This clonotype was counted ten times or more. The chain uses TRBV7-6 and TRBJ2-3, with D hard to call. The V and J ends lost 1 base and 6 bases respectively, with 11 bases between them. CDR3 length: 14 residues. Germline CDR1 SGHVS, CDR2 FNYEAQ. CDR3 protein: CASSLEAASDTQYF. The DNA of the CDR3 is TGTGCCAGCAGCTTAGAGGCAGCCTCGGATACGCAGTATTTT. Variable domain in full (rest from reference TRBV7-6 and TRBJ2-3): GAGVSQSPRYKVTKRGQDVALRCDPISGHVSLYWYRQALGQGPEFLTYFNYEAQQDKSGLPNDRFSAERPEGSISTLTIQRTEQRDSAMYRCASSLEAASDTQYFGPGTRLTVL.

This clonotype was seen ten or more times. The J gene is TRBJ1-4, the V gene TRBV3-1; maybe TRBD1 (5 bases). This CDR3 has 15 amino acids. Germline V gene lookup returns CDR1 LGHDT and CDR2 YNNKEL (reference sequence). Trimming shortened V by 0 bases and J by 8 bases, and 13 bases separated the two germline ends. The CDR3 region has the DNA TGTGCCAGCAGCCAAGAGAGGGCAGGGTTGGAAAAACTGTTTTTT. This sequence encodes CASSQERAGLEKLFF.

This clonotype was counted at least ten times. The CDR3 nucleotides are TGTGCCACCAGCACAAGGACCCAGGAAGCTTTCTTT. It yields the protein CATSTRTQEAFF. This chain joins TRBV15 and TRBJ1-1; no firm D call. The V gene lost 4 bases and the J gene lost 8 bases, with 11 bases spanning the gap. Germline V gene data show CDR1 as LNHNV and CDR2 as YYDKDF (reference sequence). The CDR3 is made up of 12 amino acids.

Ten or more counts support this clonotype. At one end the junction does not follow the germline gene, possibly because of a read error. This sequence joins TRBV29-1 and TRBJ1-6, with 10 bases aligning to TRBD1. The CDR3 is made up of 13 amino acids. Germline CDR1 reads SQVTM; CDR2 reads ANQGSEA. In DNA, the CDR3 is TGCAGCGCAGGACAGGGGGGAGATTCACCCCTCAACTTT. Translated: CSAGQGGDSPLNF.

This chain joins TRBV7-6 and TRBJ2-1; D may be TRBD2 (6 bases). CDR3 length: 16 amino acids. Trimming removed 2 bases from V and 0 bases from J, with 11 bases in between. CDR1 is SGHVS, CDR2 FNYEAQ, per germline. The CDR3 here is CASSLTQGGSYNEQFF. In nucleotides, the CDR3 is TGTGCCAGCAGCTTAACGCAGGGAGGCTCCTACAATGAGCAGTTCTTC.

The chain is built from TRBV9 and TRBJ1-2, with TRBD1 matching 7 bases. V shed 4 bases and J 4 bases; nucleotides not matched to a gene: 7. The CDR3 has 14 amino acids. Germline CDR1 reads SGDLS; CDR2 reads YYNGEE. The CDR3 bases are TGTGCCAGCAGCCCCCGACAGGGCCTCTATGGCTACACCTTC. Translating it yields CASSPRQGLYGYTF.

This clonotype was observed at least ten times. The J gene is TRBJ2-3, the V gene TRBV28; 9 bases line up with TRBD2. The ends lost 5 bases at V and 3 bases at J; junction bases unmatched: 6. This CDR3 region has 15 residues. The germline CDR1 and CDR2 sequences are MDHEN and SYDVKM. The CDR3: CASSPGTSNTDTQYF. The CDR3 DNA sequence: TGTGCCAGCAGTCCCGGGACTAGCAATACAGATACGCAGTATTTT.

This clonotype occurred many times. The gene calls are TRBV12-3 or TRBV12-4 and TRBJ2-7, with D unclear. The CDR3 is 12 amino acids. Trimming removed 3 bases from V and 2 bases from J, with 5 bases in between. The CDR3 nucleotides read TGTGCCAGCAGTTTGTCGCCCTACGAGCAGTACGTC. Protein product: CASSLSPYEQYV.

This clonotype was seen ten or more times. The gene calls are TRBV7-9 and TRBJ2-5, with 8 bases that match TRBD1. The J segment lost 5 bases and the V segment lost 4 bases, leaving 9 bases of the junction unmatched. CDR1 SEHNR and CDR2 FQNEAQ come from the germline V gene (reference sequence). CDR3 length: 15 amino acids. The CDR3 protein is CASSSKAGGRETQYF. The CDR3 nucleotides are TGTGCCAGCAGCTCGAAGGCAGGGGGCAGGGAGACCCAGTACTTC.

This clonotype was picked up many times. The CDR3 here is CASSFSWETQYF. CDR3 DNA sequence: TGTGCCAGCAGTTTTTCTTGGGAGACCCAGTACTTC. The genes are TRBV12-3 or TRBV12-4 and TRBJ2-5; D ambiguous. This CDR3 region has 12 residues. V was pared by 3 bases and J by 5 bases, with 7 bases between.

The table lists this clonotype with many counts. This chain uses TRBV5-1 with TRBJ1-2; TRBD1 matches at 7 bases. The CDR3 loop spans 16 amino acids. The germline CDR1 and CDR2 sequences are SGHRS and YFSETQ. V lost 3 bases, J lost 8 bases, and 16 bases stayed unmatched. CDR3 protein: CASSSTGQIPERGYTF. CDR3 DNA: TGCGCCAGCAGCTCGACGGGACAGATCCCCGAGCGGGGCTACACCTTC. The full variable domain, its missing parts supplied by reference TRBV5-1 and TRBJ1-2, is KAGVTQTPRYLIKTRGQQVTLSCSPISGHRSVSWYQQTPGQGLQFLFEYFSETQRNKGNFPGRFSGRQFSNSRSEMNVSTLELGDSALYLCASSSTGQIPERGYTFGSGTRLTVV.

In its sample, this clonotype was seen many times. The genes are TRBV6-6 and TRBJ1-1, with TRBD1 identical over 9 bases. V shed 0 bases, J shed 5 bases, and the junction held 4 bases outside the gene matches. The length of the CDR3 is 15 residues. Germline loops: CDR1 MNHNY, CDR2 SVGAGI (reference sequence). Here the CDR3 reads CASSYSGQGGTEAFF. DNA for the CDR3: TGTGCCAGCAGTTACTCGGGACAGGGAGGAACTGAAGCTTTCTTT.

The chain carries TRBV10-3 and TRBJ2-3, with 8 bases matching TRBD2. The length of the CDR3 is 14 residues. V was clipped by 4 bases and J by 5 bases; unmatched bases: 5. CDR1 ENHRY and CDR2 SYGVKD come from the germline V gene. The CDR3 loop reads CAISAIRGGDTQYF. In DNA form, the CDR3 reads TGTGCCATCAGTGCTATTCGGGGGGGAGATACGCAGTATTTT.